What follows is one TCR beta chain and its context. Its specificity is not known. Other nucleotide sequences in the sample specify the same CDR3. Time point here: week 5, during vaccination. The study gave 300 ug of mutant IDH1 20-mer peptide per vaccine dose, with topical imiquimod. The CDR3 contains 14 residues. Germline V gene data show CDR1 as PRHDT and CDR2 as FYEKMQ (reference sequence). V shed 5 bases and J shed 2 bases, with 13 bases lying between them. This table comes from immunoSEQ multiplex PCR, and its TCRdb copy is limited to in-frame clones, with some not included. In the table there are about 60,000 clones, around 80% of which are singletons. This specimen comes from a study of a mutant IDH1 vaccine in newly diagnosed glioma.

This chain uses TRBV13 with TRBJ2-7; maybe TRBD2 (5 bases). Here the sequenced sample was PBMCs, taken from a glioma patient whose treatment included an IDH1 peptide vaccine. This clonotype originated in a woman aged 45 to 65 with glioma. This CDR3 is CASSPEGTPYEQYF. The CDR3, as DNA: TGTGCCAGCAGCCCCGAGGGAACCCCCTACGAGCAGTACTTC.